These 3 T cell receptor beta chains were all obtained from the same sample, sequenced in a study of CD8 T cells in ankylosing spondylitis. From the 5' RACE reads, TCRdb called clonotypes with MiXCR, one entry per CDR3 protein. The sample lists 250,000 to 400,000 distinct CDR3 sequences, under 14% occurring once. The sample consisted of blood, either unsorted or a sorted T cell fraction (not recorded which). The source of these receptors is a female donor with ankylosing spondylitis or in good health (not recorded which).

This clonotype was seen repeatedly, ten times or more. The chain joins TRBV5-1 to TRBJ2-7; D might be TRBD2 (6 bases). There are 13 residues in the CDR3. V lost 4 bases, J lost 4 bases, and 12 bases lay in between. Germline V lookup: CDR1 SGHRS, CDR2 YFSETQ. The DNA of the CDR3 is TGCGCCAGCAGCGGAGGGGTTAGTTACGAGCAGTACTTC. It yields the protein CASSGGVSYEQYF.

A remark on this clonotype: Sequence at one end of the junction differs from germline and may be a read error. V usage is TRBV5-1 and J usage is TRBJ1-2; D is unresolved. Per germline, CDR1 SGHRS and CDR2 YFSETQ. This CDR3 has 14 amino acids. CDR3 sequence (DNA): TGCGCCAGCAGCTTGAATTCGGATTCCTATGGCTACCCCTTC. Protein: CASSLNSDSYGYPF.

Comment on this clonotype: The junction and the germline gene differ at one end; a read error may be behind it. V gene TRBV7-8 combines with J gene TRBJ2-6, with D tentatively TRBD1 (5 bases). There are 18 residues in the CDR3. Germline CDR1 reads SGHVS; CDR2 reads FQNEAQ. CDR3 nucleotides: TGTGCCAGCAGCTTAGGGCACCTACCAACCTCTGGGGCCAACGTCCTGCCTTTC. Translating gives CASSLGHLPTSGANVLPF. The variable domain in full, completed from reference TRBV7-8 and TRBJ2-6, reads GAGVSQSPRYKVAKRGQDVALRCDPISGHVSLFWYQQALGQGPEFLTYFQNEAQLDKSGLPSDRFFAERPEGSVSTLKIQRTQQEDSAVYLCASSLGHLPTSGANVLPFGAGSRLTVL.